A selection of T cell receptor beta chains follows, all from one sample in a study of shared clonotypes between healthy human individuals. The protocol was immunoSEQ multiplex PCR, while the TCRdb copy is restricted to in-frame clones and leaves out a portion. The data contain fewer than 2.5 million clones, approximately 93% of them seen just once; the ten biggest clones take up 0.36%. Material for sequencing was naive CD4+ T cells from PBMCs. The receptors were sampled from a man younger than 35 in good health. Some clones in this sample may be carry-over from other donors' samples. CDR3s include the opening cysteine and the closing phenylalanine or tryptophan.

V gene	J gene	CDR3 protein
TRBV28	TRBJ2-3	CASSQYRASSTDTQYF
TRBV6-6	TRBJ2-5	CASSYSGGRETQYF
TRBV25-1	TRBJ2-3	CASSQGTGGDTQYF
TRBV5-4	TRBJ1-1	CASSRDQGRGTEAFF
TRBV2	TRBJ1-5	CASKPREGGQPQHF
TRBV11-2	TRBJ2-5	CASSLGIASTQETQYF
TRBV19	TRBJ1-4	CATSDRGGGNEKLFF
TRBV30	TRBJ1-5	CAWSPSSNQPQHF
TRBV29-1	TRBJ1-4	CSVSGSAEKLFF
TRBV28	TRBJ2-5	CASSLPIGGIETQYF
TRBV7-9	TRBJ2-7	CASSLGRTVFYEQYF
TRBV5-1	TRBJ2-2	CASSTGLAGATGELFF
TRBV2	TRBJ2-1	CASTGGYSYNEQFF
TRBV5-1	TRBJ2-1	CASSAGTLAGEVVFF
TRBV29-1	TRBJ1-3	CSVRWRGTEDGNTIYF
TRBV6-6	TRBJ1-4	CASSYGQGNEKLFF
TRBV27	TRBJ2-7	CASSYTPLAGGRAGEQYF
TRBV5-1	TRBJ2-5	CASSLGESRGTQYF
TRBV9	TRBJ1-4	CASSVGSTGGVLGEKLFF
TRBV19	TRBJ2-7	CASSPRRTSRTYEQYF
TRBV21-1	TRBJ2-1	CASTRDGPSSYNEQFF
TRBV30	TRBJ1-5	CAWDKTGSNQPQHF
TRBV2	TRBJ2-5	CASRKGDQTQYF
TRBV6-5	TRBJ2-7	CASSYLRGQGLYEQYF
TRBV7-3	TRBJ1-1	CASRSSRDTEAFF
TRBV11-1	TRBJ1-1	CASSLVGLLGDTEAFF
TRBV7-3	TRBJ2-3	CASSLLAGSTDTQYF
TRBV7-8	TRBJ2-5	CASSLGTEETQYF
TRBV7-9	TRBJ2-7	CASSLGAGVGEQYF
TRBV5-1	TRBJ2-5	CASSLGSGRETQYF
TRBV18	TRBJ1-1	CASADQGATEAFF
TRBV18	TRBJ2-7	CASSPASATGVYEQYF
TRBV7-2	TRBJ2-7	CASSLARSSSGRAREQYF
TRBV28	TRBJ1-1	CASSPRSPGGTEAFF
TRBV29-1	TRBJ2-7	CSVGSRASYEQYF
TRBV18	TRBJ2-1	CASSSWAYNEQFF
TRBV7-2	TRBJ2-3	CASSSKQASGMRGTDTQYF
TRBV9	TRBJ2-2	CASSSLGGNTGELFF
TRBV7-3	TRBJ2-1	CASSPPGPAGGGDEQFF
TRBV6-5	TRBJ1-4	CASSPEGATNEKLFF
TRBV7-9	TRBJ2-7	CARDRTFMDEQYF
TRBV6-6	TRBJ1-4	CASSSRGQGGEKLFF